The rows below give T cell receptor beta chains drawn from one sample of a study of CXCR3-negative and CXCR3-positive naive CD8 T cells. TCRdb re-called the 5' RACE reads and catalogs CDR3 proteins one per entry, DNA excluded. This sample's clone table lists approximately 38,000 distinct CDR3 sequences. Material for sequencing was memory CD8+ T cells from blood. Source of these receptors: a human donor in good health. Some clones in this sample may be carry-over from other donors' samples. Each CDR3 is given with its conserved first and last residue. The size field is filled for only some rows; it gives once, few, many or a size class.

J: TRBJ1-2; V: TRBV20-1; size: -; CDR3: CSASGDIGHRVDYGYTF
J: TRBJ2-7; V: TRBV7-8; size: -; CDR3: CASSLEERGLTYEQYF
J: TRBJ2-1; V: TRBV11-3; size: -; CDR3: CASSLGTVNEQFF
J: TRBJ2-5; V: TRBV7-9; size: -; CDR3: CASWGQAPETQYF
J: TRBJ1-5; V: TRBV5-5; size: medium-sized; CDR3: CASSFGTDSNQPQHF
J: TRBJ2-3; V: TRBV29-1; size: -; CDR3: CSVDAGLSTDTQYF
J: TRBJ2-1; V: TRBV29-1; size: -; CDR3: CSVEGGGGTGRIDEQFF
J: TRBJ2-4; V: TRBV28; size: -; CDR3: CASSLRDFAAKNIQYF
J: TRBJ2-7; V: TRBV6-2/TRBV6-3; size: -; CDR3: CASSYVFAGGTDYEQYF
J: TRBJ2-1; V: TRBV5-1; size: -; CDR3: CASSLLSSGFNYNEQFF
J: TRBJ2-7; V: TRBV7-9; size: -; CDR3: CASSDRSSYEQYF
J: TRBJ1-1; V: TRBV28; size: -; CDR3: CASSLLAGQGNTEAFF
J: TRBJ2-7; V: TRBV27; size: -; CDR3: CASSPRDFSYEQYF
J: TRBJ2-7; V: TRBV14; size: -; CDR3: CASSQVAGLEQYF
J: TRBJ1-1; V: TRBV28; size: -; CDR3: CASSAYPTMGRGTEAFF
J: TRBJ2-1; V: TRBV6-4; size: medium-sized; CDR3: CASSDSGGAYNEQFF
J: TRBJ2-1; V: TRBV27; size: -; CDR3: CASRPTPSGIYNEQFF
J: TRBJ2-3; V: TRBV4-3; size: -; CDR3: CASSQDGPSGEVDTQYF
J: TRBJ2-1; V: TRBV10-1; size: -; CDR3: CASSAQVKQFF
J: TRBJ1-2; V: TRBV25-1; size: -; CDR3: CASSEWAGNYGYTF
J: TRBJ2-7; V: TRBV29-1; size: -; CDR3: CSVEAGGPLEQYF
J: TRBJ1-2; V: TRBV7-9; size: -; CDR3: CASSLAVSSYGYTF
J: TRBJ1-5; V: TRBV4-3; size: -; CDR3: CASSQGAGQPQHF
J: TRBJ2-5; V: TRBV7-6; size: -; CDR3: CASSSITEQGQRETQYF
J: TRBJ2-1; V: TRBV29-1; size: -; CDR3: CSVEVRGNPYNEQFF
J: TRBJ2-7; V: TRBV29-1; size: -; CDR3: CSGLRGDYEQYF
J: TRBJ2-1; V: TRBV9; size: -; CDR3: CASSVWSRDSSYNEQFF
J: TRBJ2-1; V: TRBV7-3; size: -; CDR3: CASSLMVRQGDEQFF
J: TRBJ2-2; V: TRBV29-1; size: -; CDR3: CSACDRNTGELFF
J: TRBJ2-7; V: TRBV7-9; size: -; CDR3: CASSLLYGSGRSYEQYF
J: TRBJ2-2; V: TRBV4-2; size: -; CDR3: CASSQGPRGNTGELFF
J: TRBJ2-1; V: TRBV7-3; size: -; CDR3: CASSPRLGFDEQFF
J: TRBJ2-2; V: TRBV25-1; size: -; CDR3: CASSEPGQGRGTGELFF
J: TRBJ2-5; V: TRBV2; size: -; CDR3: CAEDARSIFGTGQPPGTQYF
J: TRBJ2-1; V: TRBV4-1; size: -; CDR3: CASSQLSWSLGAYEQFF
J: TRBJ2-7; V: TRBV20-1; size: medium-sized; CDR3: CSARDLGGGPYEQYF
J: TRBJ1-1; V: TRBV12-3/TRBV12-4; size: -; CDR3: CASSLDRTIGGAGMDTEAFF
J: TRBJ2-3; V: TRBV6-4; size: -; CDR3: CATQQGAKADTQYF
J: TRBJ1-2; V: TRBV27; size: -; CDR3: CASSSGPNYGYTF
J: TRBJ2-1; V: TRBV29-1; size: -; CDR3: CSVEETSPQEYNEQFF
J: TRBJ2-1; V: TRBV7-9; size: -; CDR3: CASSPSNEQFF
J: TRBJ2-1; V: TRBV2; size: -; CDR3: CASSENGIGNEQFF
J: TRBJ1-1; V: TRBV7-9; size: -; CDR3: CASIPYVVGEAFF
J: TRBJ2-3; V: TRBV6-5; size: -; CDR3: CASRHTGGAGDTQYF
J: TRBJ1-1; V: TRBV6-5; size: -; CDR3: CASTPLRGIGTEAFF
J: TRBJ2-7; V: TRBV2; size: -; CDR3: CASSAGQGFYEQYF